The text below deals with one T cell receptor beta chain. This clone was detected only a few times. The clone's antigen remains unknown. The sample holds no much larger clone one base away, and base qualities are not on file. The library relied on the immunoSEQ multiplex PCR assay. A mixture of 60 forward primers for TCR Vbeta segments and 13 reverse primers for TCR Jbeta segments was used in the multiplex PCR. The CDR3 region of rearranged TCR beta genes was amplified from genomic DNA by a multiplex PCR assay. The amplified TCR beta libraries were sequenced on the Illumina HiSeq System as 87-base-pair reads. Under the source paper's analysis protocol: A later analysis counted 65 million to 90 million unique TCR beta chains across the 650 to 800 repertoires, and around 12 million of these chains were shared by at least two donors. A nearest-neighbor algorithm error-corrected the raw reads and collapsed the reads into unique sequences, merging closely related sequences to remove PCR and sequencing errors. Alignment of CDR3 sequences to IMGT reference sequences was used to assign V, D and J gene segments. For a sequence to be retained, at least a six-nucleotide match to both a V gene segment and a J gene segment was required. Rearrangements were classified as productive when the CDR3 lacked stop codons and remained in frame with V and J, and all other rearrangements were classified as non-productive. CDR3 was defined by IMGT convention, running from the second conserved V-encoded cysteine to the conserved J-encoded phenylalanine. The earlier analysis of about 620 of the donors excluded sequences that lacked an unambiguous match to a single V gene segment. An earlier analysis of a few hundred of the donors called V segments functional above 56.7% productive rearrangements and segregating when the between-donor standard deviation exceeded 5%. To diagnose cytomegalovirus status from the catalog of TCR beta chain sequences, a statistical classification framework was built. In a later analysis, TCR nucleotide sequences were compared against IMGT/GENE-DB human TR gene sequences so that V and J genes could be assigned. In a later analysis, CDR3 sequences and most-parsimonious VDJ recombination scenarios were assigned using the TCRdist pipeline. In a later analysis, every TCR beta chain was defined by the combination of its CDR3 amino acid sequence and its V-gene family, and reads without a unique V-gene family were dropped. In a later analysis, 500 to 650 highly shared, low-generation-probability nucleotide sequences were removed to address suspected cross-contamination and a sequencing artifact. A later analysis calculated a clonal expansion index for each public chain from normalized within-repertoire ranks of inferred template counts. Generation probabilities in a later analysis came from a VDJ recombination model fitted to out-of-frame rearrangements, and those results were checked against IGoR. Hypergeometric tests were used in a later analysis to score TCR-TCR, TCR-HLA and TCR-CMV co-occurrence, with a repertoire-size bias correction applied to the TCR pairs. A later analysis estimated false discovery rates by permuting HLA or CMV assignments 20 times. In a later analysis, co-occurring TCRs were grouped using DBSCAN, with TCRdist sequence similarity added in when clustering inside HLA-allele-positive subsets. Repertoires with fewer than 30,000 or more than 120,000 public chains were left out of co-occurrence clustering, as were five repertoires with anomalous nucleotide sharing. TCRdb mirrors the immuneACCESS table, restricted to in-frame sequences. Some clones are absent from its copies; in checked studies, under half trace to an unresolved V gene, and the reason for the others is unknown. The DNA gave D and trimming, while V, J and clone size come from that table. The sample contains tens of thousands of clones, approximately 81% of them found a single time. Around 6.4% of the sample goes to the ten largest clones.

This specimen belongs to a study of cytomegalovirus exposure and HLA in healthy donors (dated 2017 in TCRdb). A note on the overall study: An earlier analysis of approximately 590 of the donors reported more than 250 Gb of sequence data and some 120 million unique TCR beta sequences from 150 million to 200 million T cells. An early release covering over 500 HLA-typed donors comprised 250 to 350 gigabases of sequencing data and around 85 million unique TCR sequences. The genetic ancestry cluster associated with self-reported Caucasian donors included about four fifths of the roughly 400 genotyped donors. The aim of the study was to test whether cataloging public T cell receptors could identify signatures of past pathogen exposure. Using immunosequencing, the study profiled T cell repertoires from 666 subjects and related those repertoires to cytomegalovirus serostatus. Besides the first cohort of under 700 subjects, a separate validation cohort made up of 120 different subjects was used. To predict cytomegalovirus infection status, the study combined high-throughput TCR immunosequencing, statistical association of individual TCRs with disease status, and machine learning. To study patterns of TCR occurrence, a later analysis re-analyzed previously published TCR beta repertoires from under 750 donors and added high-resolution HLA genotyping. Rather than drawing on any new phenotypic data, the later analysis identified candidate immune exposures from TCR beta sequences and the way those sequences occurred across donors. An earlier analysis of some 500 of the donors applied high-throughput TCR beta sequencing to assess whether each TCR beta V gene segment acted as functional or pseudogenic. Donor age, sex, ethnicity and CMV serostatus were compiled together with the repertoire data. Genome-wide SNP genotypes for about 55% of the 666 donors were used in a later genetic analysis, which treated that subset as a discovery cohort. All discovery cohort repertoires had been generated using a single sequencing platform. HLA typing included class I and class II loci at four-digit resolution. The number of donors typed differed by locus, with 629-630 for A, B, C, DRB1 and DQB1, roughly 520 for DQA1, under 610 for DPA1, and approximately 470 for DPB1. About five DR-DQ haplotypes were handled as single units for association and clustering because linkage in the cohort was strong. Among 300 to 500 genotyped donors of the cohort, an average of around 240,000 unique TCR beta nucleotide sequences was sequenced per donor, of which about 18% were non-productive.

The CDR3 covers 13 residues, taking in both the cysteine and the phenylalanine. CDR3 DNA only is kept here, 39 bases in frame from base 1. The germline V gene gives CDR1 as SGHRS and CDR2 as YFSETQ. The V end loses 4 bases and the J end loses 5 bases, and a stretch of 12 bases separates them. Study-level results and caveats: In a later analysis, TCR association rates were found to vary across HLA loci, with the most associated TCRs seen for DRB1 alleles and the fewest for HLA-C alleles. A later analysis found that HLA-associated TCR beta chains were more clonally expanded and had lower generation probabilities than equally common non-associated chains. Assigning TCR associations to individual alleles was difficult when HLA alleles, especially DR and DQ, strongly co-occurred. CMV serostatus was the only immune exposure information available for the cohort. In a later genetic analysis, a missense DCLRE1C variant was associated with V-gene and J-gene trimming of TCR beta chains, and the association was replicated in an independent cohort. The sequencing pipeline was judged likely to have produced a cluster of highly shared sequence variants as a technical artifact. This cohort had only TCR beta chains sequenced, and the lack of alpha or paired-chain data limited which features could be detected. In a later analysis, some 17,000 TCR beta sequences were associated with specific HLA alleles at a false discovery rate of 0.05. In a later genetic analysis, fewer N-insertions in productive TCRs were reported among donors in an Asian-associated ancestry cluster than the roughly 700-donor mean. Several of the top co-occurrence clusters appeared to be linked to parvovirus B19, influenza, CMV and Epstein-Barr virus, according to a later analysis. A further reported finding was that TCR beta sequences accurately predicted the HLA-A and HLA-B alleles for most subjects in the first cohort. In vitro tests confirmed that a few of the cytomegalovirus-associated TCR beta chains recognize cytomegalovirus antigens. HLA typing was unavailable for some donors at each locus, so association tests used only the typed subset. In an earlier analysis of more than 500 of the donors, most TCR beta V segments appeared in productive rearrangements about 87% or about 30% of the time, broadly matching IMGT annotations. The classifier was reported to diagnose cytomegalovirus status with high specificity and sensitivity in both the original cohort and the validation cohort. Some 16 rarely observed V segments, including chromosome 9 orphons, were excluded from the earlier analysis of a few hundred of the donors because counts were too low. While some public TCRs were present in many individuals, most TCR sequences turned up only very rarely across donors. According to the authors, the approach could potentially be generalized to other disease states and immunological phenotypes. The study gave a list of about 150 TCR beta chains associated with cytomegalovirus. Correlated functional status among segregating V segments might reflect linkage disequilibrium, but an unknown experimental factor could not be ruled out. Some IMGT-functional V segments, including TRBV6-2 and TRBV6-3, could not be told apart with the 87-base-pair reads, so those segments were excluded. Roughly uniform sequencing depth across donors was assumed in presence/absence analyses, although this assumption may not hold. Most CMV-associated TCR beta chains appeared to be HLA-restricted in a later analysis, and the HLA associations seemed to be driven largely by CMV exposure.

In total, roughly 670 healthy bone marrow donors made up the cohort. At the time of sampling, every cohort member was nominally healthy, though immune exposures that went unrecorded were likely present. The donor tested CMV seropositive, placing the donor among the approximately 290 seropositive members of the cohort. Every donor gave a peripheral blood sample, and the peripheral blood mononuclear cells from that sample were used for TCR beta sequencing. Genomic DNA was extracted from the blood cell samples with the Qiagen DNeasy Blood Extraction Kit. The sample taken for sequencing was PBMCs. The rearrangement joined TRBV5-1 to TRBJ1-2; TRBD1 might be the D gene, on 6 matching bases. This receptor was obtained from a woman aged 50 to 60 in good health and CMV-seropositive. CDR3 region: CASSENGQYGYTF. The bases are TGCGCCAGCAGCGAGAACGGACAGTATGGCTACACCTTC. Where the CDR3 stops, the reference TRBV5-1 and TRBJ1-2 genes take over; the full variable domain is KAGVTQTPRYLIKTRGQQVTLSCSPISGHRSVSWYQQTPGQGLQFLFEYFSETQRNKGNFPGRFSGRQFSNSRSEMNVSTLELGDSALYLCASSENGQYGYTFGSGTRLTVV.